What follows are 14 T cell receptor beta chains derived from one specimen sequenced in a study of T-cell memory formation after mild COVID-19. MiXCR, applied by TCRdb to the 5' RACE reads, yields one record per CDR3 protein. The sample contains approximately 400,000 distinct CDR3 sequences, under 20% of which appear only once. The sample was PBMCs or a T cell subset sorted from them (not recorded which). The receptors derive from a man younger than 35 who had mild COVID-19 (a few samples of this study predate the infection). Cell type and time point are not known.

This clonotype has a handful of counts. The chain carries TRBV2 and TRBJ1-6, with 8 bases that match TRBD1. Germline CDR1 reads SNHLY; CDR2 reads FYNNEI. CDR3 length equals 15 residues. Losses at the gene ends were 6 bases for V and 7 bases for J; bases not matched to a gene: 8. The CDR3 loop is CASSGQGGKNSPLHF. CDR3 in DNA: TGTGCCAGCAGCGGACAGGGAGGGAAGAATTCACCCCTCCACTTT.

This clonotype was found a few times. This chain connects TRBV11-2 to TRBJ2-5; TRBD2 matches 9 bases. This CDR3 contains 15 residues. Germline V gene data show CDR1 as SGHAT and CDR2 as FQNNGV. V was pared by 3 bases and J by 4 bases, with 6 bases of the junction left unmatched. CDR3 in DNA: TGTGCCAGCAGCTTGAATAGCGGGGGAGGAGAGACCCAGTACTTC. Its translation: CASSLNSGGGETQYF.

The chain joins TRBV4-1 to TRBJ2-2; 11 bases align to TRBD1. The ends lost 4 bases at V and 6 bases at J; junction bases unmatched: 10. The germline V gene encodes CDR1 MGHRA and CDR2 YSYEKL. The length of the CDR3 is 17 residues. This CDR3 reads CASSRHSGQGASGELFF. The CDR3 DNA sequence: TGCGCCAGCAGCCGCCACTCTGGACAGGGGGCGTCCGGGGAGCTGTTTTTT.

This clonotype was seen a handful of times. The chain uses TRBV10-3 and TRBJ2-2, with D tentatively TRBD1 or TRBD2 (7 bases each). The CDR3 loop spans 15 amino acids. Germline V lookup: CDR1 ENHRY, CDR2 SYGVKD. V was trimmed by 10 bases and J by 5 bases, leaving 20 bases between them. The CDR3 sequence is CASRGGNPSTGELFF. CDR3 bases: TGTGCCAGCAGGGGGGGAAACCCCTCGACCGGGGAGCTGTTTTTT.

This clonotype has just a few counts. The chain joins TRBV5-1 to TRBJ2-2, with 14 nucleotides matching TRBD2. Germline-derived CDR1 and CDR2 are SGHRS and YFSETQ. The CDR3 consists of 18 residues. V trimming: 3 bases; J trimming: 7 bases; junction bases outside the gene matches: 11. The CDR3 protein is CASSSGTSGGPFDGELFF. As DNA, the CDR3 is TGCGCCAGCAGCTCCGGGACTAGCGGGGGTCCCTTCGACGGGGAGCTGTTTTTT.

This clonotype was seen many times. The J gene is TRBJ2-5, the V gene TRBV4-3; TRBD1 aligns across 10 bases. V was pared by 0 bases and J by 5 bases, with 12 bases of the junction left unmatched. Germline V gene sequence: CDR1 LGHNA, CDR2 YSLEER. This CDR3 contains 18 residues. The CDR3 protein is CASSQEGPPTGGWETQYF. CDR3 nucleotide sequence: TGCGCCAGCAGCCAAGAAGGGCCCCCGACAGGGGGCTGGGAGACCCAGTACTTC.

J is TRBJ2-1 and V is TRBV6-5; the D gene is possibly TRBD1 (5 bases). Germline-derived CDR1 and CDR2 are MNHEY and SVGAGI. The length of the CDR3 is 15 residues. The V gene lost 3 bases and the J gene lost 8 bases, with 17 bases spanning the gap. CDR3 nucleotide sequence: TGTGCCAGCAGTTATAGTTGGACAAGCAGGTATGAGCAGTTCTTC. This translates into CASSYSWTSRYEQFF.

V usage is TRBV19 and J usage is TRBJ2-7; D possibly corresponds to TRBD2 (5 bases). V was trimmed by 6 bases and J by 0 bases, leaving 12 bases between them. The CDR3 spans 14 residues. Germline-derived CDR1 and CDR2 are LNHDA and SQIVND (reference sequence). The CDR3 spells CASSPTSYSYEQYV. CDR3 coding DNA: TGTGCCAGTAGCCCTACTAGTTACTCCTACGAGCAGTACGTC.

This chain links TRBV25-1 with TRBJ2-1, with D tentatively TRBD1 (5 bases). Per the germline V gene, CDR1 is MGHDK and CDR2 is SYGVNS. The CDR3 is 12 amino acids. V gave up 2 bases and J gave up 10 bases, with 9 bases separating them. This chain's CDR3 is CASSEADREQFF. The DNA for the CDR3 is TGTGCCAGCAGTGAAGCCGACAGAGAGCAGTTCTTC.

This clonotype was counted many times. In DNA, the CDR3 is TGTGCCAGCAGCCCGACTTCGGTGAGGGGGCTTTACGAGCAGTACTTC. It translates to CASSPTSVRGLYEQYF. The chain is built from TRBV4-2 and TRBJ2-7; 7 bases line up with TRBD1. This CDR3 has 16 amino acids. Losses at the gene ends were 4 bases for V and 4 bases for J; bases not matched to a gene: 13. The germline V gene has CDR1 LGHNA and CDR2 YNFKEQ.

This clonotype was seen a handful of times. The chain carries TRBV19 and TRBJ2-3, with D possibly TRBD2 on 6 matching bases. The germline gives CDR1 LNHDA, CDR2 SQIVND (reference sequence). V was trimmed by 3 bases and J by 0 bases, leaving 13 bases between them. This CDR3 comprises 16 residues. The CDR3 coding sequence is TGTGCCAGTAGTATGTGGGGGACTGGAAGCACAGATACGCAGTATTTT. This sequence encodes CASSMWGTGSTDTQYF. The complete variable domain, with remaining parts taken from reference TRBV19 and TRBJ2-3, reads DGGITQSPKYLFRKEGQNVTLSCEQNLNHDAMYWYRQDPGQGLRLIYYSQIVNDFQKGDIAEGYSVSREKKESFPLTVTSAQKNPTAFYLCASSMWGTGSTDTQYFGPGTRLTVL.

Here the CDR3 DNA reads TGTGCCAGCACTCCGGAGGGTAGGGGGAATCAGCCCCAGCATTTT. Its translation is CASTPEGRGNQPQHF. The chain links TRBV12-3 or TRBV12-4 to TRBJ1-5, with D possibly being TRBD1 (6 bases). This CDR3 contains 15 residues. V lost 7 bases, J lost 4 bases, and 17 bases lay in between.

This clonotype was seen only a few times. This chain's CDR3 is CASSPRTSGGRFNEQFF. Written as DNA, the CDR3 is TGTGCCAGCAGTCCTCGGACTAGCGGGGGAAGATTCAATGAGCAGTTCTTC. The genes are TRBV12-3 or TRBV12-4 and TRBJ2-1; 13 bases fit TRBD2. The CDR3 is made up of 17 amino acids. J gave up 6 bases and V 5 bases, and 10 bases lay outside the gene matches.

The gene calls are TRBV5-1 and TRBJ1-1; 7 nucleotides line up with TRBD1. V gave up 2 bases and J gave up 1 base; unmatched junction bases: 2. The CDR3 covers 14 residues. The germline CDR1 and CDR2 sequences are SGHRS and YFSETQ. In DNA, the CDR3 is TGCGCCAGCAGCTTCAGGGGGGCGAACACTGAAGCTTTCTTT. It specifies CASSFRGANTEAFF.